This passage covers 9 T cell receptor beta chains from one sample sequenced in a study of blood T cell repertoires in COVID-19. Clones were read by immunoSEQ multiplex PCR, and TCRdb kept only the in-frame ones, dropping some. Found here are over 250,000 clones, approximately 90% of them singletons; the top ten hold roughly 2.3%. Source material: peripheral blood. The origin of the receptors is a woman aged 25 to 39 with COVID-19, enrolled during active disease.

CDR3 protein: CASSQRLAGDHEQYF. CDR3 sequence (DNA): TGTGCCAGCAGCCAACGACTAGCGGGAGACCACGAGCAGTACTTC. This chain links TRBV3-1 (or the pseudogene TRBV3-2) with TRBJ2-7, with 12 bases matching TRBD2. V gave up 2 bases and J gave up 5 bases; unmatched junction bases: 4. This CDR3 has 15 residues. Germline CDR1 reads LGHDT; CDR2 reads YNNKEL (reference sequence).

The gene calls are TRBV30 and TRBJ1-5, with TRBD1 as a possible D gene (6 bases). CDR1 and CDR2 from the germline V gene are GTSNPN and SVGIG (reference sequence). The CDR3 consists of 14 residues. V lost 1 base and J lost 6, with 13 bases in between. The CDR3: CAWSGTATTQPQHF. CDR3 sequence (DNA): TGTGCCTGGAGTGGGACAGCGACCACTCAGCCCCAGCATTTT.

The CDR3 sequence: CASSESTSGGYEQYF. DNA of the CDR3: TGCGCCAGCAGTGAGTCGACTAGCGGGGGTTACGAGCAGTACTTC. The chain joins TRBV10-2 to TRBJ2-7; 12 bases map to TRBD2. The CDR3 covers 15 residues. The V gene end was trimmed by 0 bases and the J gene end by 4 bases; junction bases not matched to a gene: 1. Germline V lookup: CDR1 WSHSY, CDR2 SAAADI.

The chain has TRBV6-1 and TRBJ1-2, with TRBD1 identical over 8 bases. J was trimmed by 0 bases and V by 2 bases; bases with no gene match: 2. Germline V CDR1 and CDR2: MNHNS, SASEGT. This CDR3 is 15 amino acids long. The CDR3 region is CASSEWTGPNYGYTF. CDR3 DNA: TGTGCCAGCAGTGAATGGACAGGGCCTAACTATGGCTACACCTTC.

The chain combines TRBV6-2 or TRBV6-3 with TRBJ2-7, with no clear D. The CDR3 loop spans 16 amino acids. V lost 0 bases, J lost 2 bases, and 14 bases lay in between. Germline-derived CDR1 and CDR2 are MNHEY and SVGEGT. Here the CDR3 reads CASSYSKRNLAYEQYF. CDR3 sequence (DNA): TGTGCCAGCAGTTACTCGAAGCGAAACCTTGCCTACGAGCAGTACTTC.

J is TRBJ2-1 and V is TRBV30; 12 positions match TRBD2. The CDR3 is made up of 15 amino acids. V was pared by 7 bases and J by 6 bases, with 10 bases of the junction left unmatched. CDR1 GTSNPN and CDR2 SVGIG come from the germline V gene (reference sequence). The CDR3 is CASKNGTSGFNEQFF. The CDR3, as DNA: TGTGCCTCGAAGAACGGGACTAGCGGGTTCAATGAGCAGTTCTTC.

In this sample, this clone turned up many times. The CDR3 coding sequence is TGTGCCAGCAGCCAGAGACAGGGGGGGCTCGGAAACACCATATATTTT. Translating it yields CASSQRQGGLGNTIYF. The V and J genes are TRBV4-2 and TRBJ1-3; TRBD1 agrees at 9 bases. CDR3 length: 16 residues. With V trimmed by 3 bases and J by 4 bases, 7 bases remained unmatched. Germline CDR1 is LGHNA and CDR2 is YNFKEQ.

This clone was recorded a few times. This rearrangement joins TRBV7-9 to TRBJ1-2; D uncertain. Germline V gives CDR1 SEHNR, CDR2 FQNEAQ (reference sequence). V was cut by 5 bases and J by 7 bases, with 17 bases left in between. CDR3 length: 14 residues. The CDR3 nucleotides are TGTGCCAGCAGCCTTGGGAGGCTGGCGGGTGGCTACACCTTC. Translated, it gives CASSLGRLAGGYTF.

This rearrangement joins TRBV6-5 to TRBJ1-1, with 8 bases aligning to TRBD1. In germline, CDR1 is MNHEY, CDR2 SVGAGI. The J segment lost 7 bases and the V segment lost 4 bases, leaving 8 bases of the junction unmatched. CDR3 length equals 14 residues. The DNA of the CDR3 is TGTGCCAGCAGTTCCCGGACAGGGTCCCTTGAAGCTTTCTTT. Its translation is CASSSRTGSLEAFF.